Following are 5 T cell receptor beta chains from one sample sequenced in a study of T cells in narcolepsy. Repertoires were generated with immunoSEQ multiplex PCR, while TCRdb's copy carries only in-frame clones and drops some. Of approximately 30,000 clones detected, 78% appear once; the ten largest clones hold almost 3.5%. Sequenced sample: CD45RA- memory CD4+ T cells from PBMCs. These TCRs come from a human donor with narcolepsy.

V is TRBV29-1 and J is TRBJ1-1; the D gene is possibly TRBD1 (5 bases). Germline CDR1 is SQVTM and CDR2 is ANQGSEA. The CDR3 runs 10 residues. V was trimmed by 6 bases and J by 4 bases, leaving 6 bases between them. CDR3 in DNA: TGCAGCGTCGGGGGCACTGAAGCTTTCTTT. Protein: CSVGGTEAFF.

The rearrangement links TRBV5-1 to TRBJ2-5; TRBD1 might be the D (8 bases). The CDR3 spans 16 residues. Trimming shortened V by 3 bases and J by 2 bases, and 17 bases separated the two germline ends. Germline assignment: CDR1 SGHRS and CDR2 YFSETQ. CDR3 loop: CASSYGQGGIQETQYF. The CDR3 DNA is TGCGCCAGCAGCTATGGACAGGGAGGGATACAAGAGACCCAGTACTTC.

The V and J genes are TRBV7-2 and TRBJ2-6, with D possibly being TRBD1 or TRBD2 (5 bases each). Germline CDR1 is SGHTA and CDR2 is FQGNSA. This CDR3 has 15 residues. V lost 1 base to trimming and J lost 4 bases, with 8 bases between them. CDR3 bases: TGTGCCAGCAGCTTAGTAGGGGACGGGGCCAACGTCCTGACTTTC. Protein: CASSLVGDGANVLTF. Together with reference TRBV7-2 and TRBJ2-6, the CDR3 gives the full variable domain: GAGVSQSPSNKVTEKGKDVELRCDPISGHTALYWYRQSLGQGLEFLIYFQGNSAPDKSGLPSDRFSAERTGGSVSTLTIQRTQQEDSAVYLCASSLVGDGANVLTFGAGSRLTVL.

The rearrangement links TRBV6-1 to TRBJ2-1; D is unresolved. Germline V gene sequence: CDR1 MNHNS, CDR2 SASEGT. This CDR3 spans 15 amino acids. V lost 7 bases and J 6 bases, leaving 19 bases between the germline ends. CDR3 sequence: CASTEWLGVGNEQFF. The DNA for the CDR3 is TGTGCCAGCACCGAGTGGCTAGGAGTTGGCAATGAGCAGTTCTTC.

DNA for the CDR3: TGTGCCAGCAGCCAAGATTGGGAAGGTGAACGGCAACTGTTTTTT. Translation: CASSQDWEGERQLFF. The chain is built from TRBV14 and TRBJ1-4; D is unresolved. Germline-derived CDR1 and CDR2 are SGHDN and FVKESK. V gave up 0 bases and J gave up 12 bases, with 17 bases separating them. CDR3 length equals 15 residues. Looking up the rest from reference TRBV14 and TRBJ1-4 gives the full variable domain: EAGVTQFPSHSVIEKGQTVTLRCDPISGHDNLYWYRRVMGKEIKFLLHFVKESKQDESGMPNNRFLAERTGGTYSTLKVQPAELEDSGVYFCASSQDWEGERQLFFGSGTQLSVL.